The clone carrying this T cell receptor beta chain has a single count. Its antigen is currently unknown. TCRdb's copy holds only in-frame clones and misses some; the assay was immunoSEQ multiplex PCR. Seen here are around 160,000 clones, more than 75% observed once, and the top ten hold less than 5.5%. This sample was included in a study of T cell responses to AZD1222 COVID-19 vaccine. Study as a whole: Second-dose intervals of approximately 4 or approximately 12 weeks were pooled. Study-wide findings and caveats: Reports say nearly half of spike-specific TCRs go after unmutated variant regions. Donors in the cohort were predominantly white British and more often female, and clonal diversity was possibly underestimated. Among vaccine-associated CD4 TCRs, coverage spanned spike, with dominance at 160-218 and 743-854.

Germline assignment: CDR1 MNHEY and CDR2 SMNVEV (reference sequence). V was shortened by 4 bases and J by 4 bases, with 13 bases between the two germline ends. The CDR3 is 14 amino acids. The origin of this receptor is an adult in good health. This chain connects TRBV27 to TRBJ1-2; weak D call: TRBD1 (5 bases). The sample consisted of peripheral blood, taken on day 0 of AZD1222 vaccination. CDR3 amino acids: CASSSPGGAYGYTF. CDR3 in DNA: TGTGCCAGCAGTTCGCCGGGGGGAGCCTATGGCTACACCTTC.